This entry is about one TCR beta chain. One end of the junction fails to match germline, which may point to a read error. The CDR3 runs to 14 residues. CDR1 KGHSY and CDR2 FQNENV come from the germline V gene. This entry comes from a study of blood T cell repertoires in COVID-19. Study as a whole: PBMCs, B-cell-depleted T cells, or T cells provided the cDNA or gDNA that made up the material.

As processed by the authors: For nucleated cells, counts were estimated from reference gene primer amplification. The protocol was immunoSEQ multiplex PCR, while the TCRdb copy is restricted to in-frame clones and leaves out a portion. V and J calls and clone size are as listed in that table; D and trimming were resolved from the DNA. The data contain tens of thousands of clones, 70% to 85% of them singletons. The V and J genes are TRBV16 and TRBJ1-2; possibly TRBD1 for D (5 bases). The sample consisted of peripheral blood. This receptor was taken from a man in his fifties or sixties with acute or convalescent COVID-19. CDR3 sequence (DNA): TGTGCCAGCAGCATAATGAATCAGGGTATCGGCTCCACCTTC. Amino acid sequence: CASSIMNQGIGSTF.